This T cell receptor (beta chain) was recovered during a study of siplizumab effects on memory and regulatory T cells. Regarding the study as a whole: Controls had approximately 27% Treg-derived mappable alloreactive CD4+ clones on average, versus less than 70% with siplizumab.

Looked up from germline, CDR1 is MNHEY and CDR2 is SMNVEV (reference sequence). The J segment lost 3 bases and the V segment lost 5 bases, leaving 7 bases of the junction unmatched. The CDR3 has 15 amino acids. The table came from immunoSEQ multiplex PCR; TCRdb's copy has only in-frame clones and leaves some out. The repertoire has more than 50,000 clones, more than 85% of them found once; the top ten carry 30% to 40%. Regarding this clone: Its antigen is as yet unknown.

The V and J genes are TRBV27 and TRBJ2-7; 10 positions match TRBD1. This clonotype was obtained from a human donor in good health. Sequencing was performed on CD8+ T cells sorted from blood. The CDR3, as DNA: TGTGCCAGCAGTGATCGGACAGGGGGATTCTACGAGCAGTACTTC. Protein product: CASSDRTGGFYEQYF.